The sequence of this T cell receptor (beta chain) was determined in a study of T cell changes during pregnancy in multiple sclerosis (dated by TCRdb to between 2017 and 2020). Describing the broader study: Changes in the T cell repertoire over the course of pregnancy were examined in this study in women with multiple sclerosis.

Reading from cysteine to phenylalanine, the CDR3 counts 13 amino acids. The sequence is cut down to CDR3 DNA, 39 bases in frame from base 1. In the germline V gene, CDR1 corresponds to SGHDT and CDR2 to YYEEEE. Trimming removed 4 bases from V and 1 base from J, leaving 8 bases between the germline ends. Turning to this clone: The antigen it recognizes is unknown. Per-nucleotide qualities are absent, and no much larger clonotype sits a single base away.

Receptor amplification or capture employed the immunoSEQ multiplex PCR assay. TCRdb retrieved this table from immuneACCESS and kept in-frame rearrangements only. Not all clones are present; in checked studies, unresolved V genes account for under half, and no reason is known for the remainder. Across this sample there are under 65,000 clones, with 85% to 95% seen only once. The ten largest clones represent under 0.65% of the sample. The material sequenced was CD4+ T cells from peripheral blood mononuclear cells, taken in the third trimester of pregnancy. Recombination connected TRBV5-6 to TRBJ1-2; a confident D gene designation cannot be given. The receptor comes from a female donor with multiple sclerosis, enrolled in a pregnancy study. The DNA reads as follows: TGTGCCAGCAGCCCCGGTTATAACTATGGCTACACCTTC. Protein translation: CASSPGYNYGYTF.